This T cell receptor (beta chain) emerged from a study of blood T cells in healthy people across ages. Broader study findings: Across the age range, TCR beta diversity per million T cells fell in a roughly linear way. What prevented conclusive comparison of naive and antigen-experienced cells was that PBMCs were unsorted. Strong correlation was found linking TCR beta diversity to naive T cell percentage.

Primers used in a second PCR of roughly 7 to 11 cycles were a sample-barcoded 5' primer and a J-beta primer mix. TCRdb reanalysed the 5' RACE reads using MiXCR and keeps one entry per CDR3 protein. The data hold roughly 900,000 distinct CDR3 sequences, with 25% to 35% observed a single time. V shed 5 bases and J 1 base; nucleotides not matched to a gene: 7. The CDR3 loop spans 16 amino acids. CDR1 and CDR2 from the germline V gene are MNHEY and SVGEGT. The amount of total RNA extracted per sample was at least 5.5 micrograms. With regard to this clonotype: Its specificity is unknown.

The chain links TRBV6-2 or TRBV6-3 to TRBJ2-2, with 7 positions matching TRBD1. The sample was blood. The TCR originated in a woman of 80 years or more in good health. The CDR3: CASSNKGALNTGELFF. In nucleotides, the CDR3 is TGTGCCAGCAGTAATAAGGGGGCCCTGAACACCGGGGAGCTGTTTTTT.